Shown below are 22 T cell receptor beta chains from a single sample sequenced in a study of T-cell reconstitution after alpha-beta-depleted transplantation in children. Unique molecular identifiers were incorporated when the TCRbeta library was constructed. Via MiXCR, TCRdb re-called the PCR reads, giving one row per CDR3 protein. This table has about 200,000 distinct CDR3 sequences, roughly 7.1% appearing once. Sequencing used PBMCs, obtained before TCRalphabeta/CD19-depleted stem cell transplant. The receptors shown here come from a boy between 2 and 10 years old with acute lymphoblastic leukemia, due to receive a stem cell transplant.

This clonotype was counted ten times or more. This chain connects TRBV10-1 to TRBJ1-1; D gene unclear. The germline CDR1 and CDR2 sequences are WNHNN and SYGVQD (reference sequence). This CDR3 is 13 amino acids long. Trimming shortened V by 0 bases and J by 1 base, and 3 bases separated the two germline ends. The CDR3 bases are TGCGCCAGCAGTGAGTCTGGGAACACTGAAGCTTTCTTT. Translation gives CASSESGNTEAFF.

This clonotype was detected many times. The genes are TRBV7-2 and TRBJ2-7; no clear D gene. The CDR3 is 14 amino acids. Germline assignment: CDR1 SGHTA and CDR2 FQGNSA. Trimming took 5 bases from V and 0 from J, leaving 11 bases between them. The CDR3 DNA sequence: TGTGCCAGCAGCGCCTACATGAGCTCCTACGAGCAGTACTTC. Translation gives CASSAYMSSYEQYF.

This clonotype was seen many times. This chain links TRBV20-1 with TRBJ2-5, with TRBD2 identical over 9 bases. The CDR3 consists of 18 residues. Germline-derived CDR1 and CDR2 are DFQATT and SNEGSKA (reference sequence). V lost 1 base and J lost 1; bases outside the gene matches: 13. The CDR3 protein is CSARGGLAPQHLQETQYF. As DNA, the CDR3 is TGCAGTGCTAGAGGTGGACTAGCGCCTCAGCACCTCCAAGAGACCCAGTACTTC.

This clonotype was picked up a small number of times. V usage is TRBV9 and J usage is TRBJ1-6; TRBD1 matches 8 bases. Germline V lookup: CDR1 SGDLS, CDR2 YYNGEE. Trimming at V came to 3 bases and at J to 2 bases, leaving 7 bases not matched to a gene. The CDR3 sequence is 17 residues long. The CDR3 coding sequence is TGTGCCAGCAGCGGAGACAGGGGTAGTCCCTATAATTCACCCCTCCACTTT. Its protein product is CASSGDRGSPYNSPLHF.

This clonotype was counted at least ten times. This chain connects TRBV21-1 to TRBJ2-5. TRBV21-1 is flagged as a pseudogene. The CDR3 totals 16 residues. In DNA form, the CDR3 reads TGTGCCAGCAGCAAAGTACCCTTCGAAAGACGGGAGACCCAGTACTTC. Translating it yields CASSKVPFERRETQYF.

This clonotype was seen only a few times. The chain recombines TRBV15 with TRBJ2-7; no firm D call. CDR1 is LNHNV and CDR2 is YYDKDF in the germline V gene (reference sequence). The CDR3 has 13 residues. V dropped 1 base and J dropped 2 bases, with 6 bases sitting between them. CDR3 sequence reads: CATSRGPPYEQYF. The DNA for the CDR3 is TGTGCCACCAGCAGAGGTCCGCCCTACGAGCAGTACTTC.

This clonotype was detected ten times or more. J is TRBJ2-7 and V is TRBV4-3, with a weak D call TRBD2 (5 bases). Germline lookup yields CDR1 LGHNA and CDR2 YSLEER. V lost 0 bases to trimming and J lost 3 bases, with 6 bases between them. This CDR3 contains 13 residues. The CDR3 sequence is CASSQDRDYEQYF. CDR3 sequence (DNA): TGCGCCAGCAGCCAAGATCGGGACTACGAGCAGTACTTC.

This clonotype has a count of ten or more. The chain links TRBV5-1 to TRBJ2-2; 14 bases map to TRBD2. V lost 0 bases, J lost 0 bases, and 1 base stayed unmatched. The CDR3 sequence is 18 residues long. Germline loops: CDR1 SGHRS, CDR2 YFSETQ. DNA of the CDR3: TGCGCCAGCAGCTTGGAGGGACTAGCGGGAGCGAACACCGGGGAGCTGTTTTTT. It translates to CASSLEGLAGANTGELFF.

There are many counts of this clonotype. The chain couples TRBV29-1 to TRBJ1-2; D is perhaps TRBD1 (6 bases). Trimming took 6 bases from V and 7 from J, leaving 21 bases between them. This CDR3 is 14 amino acids long. The germline V gene has CDR1 SQVTM and CDR2 ANQGSEA. This chain's CDR3 is CSVSGLTGAFGYTF. CDR3 coding DNA: TGCAGCGTGAGCGGGCTAACGGGGGCCTTTGGCTACACCTTC.

This clonotype appeared many times. The rearrangement uses TRBV3-1 and TRBJ2-5, with D perhaps TRBD1 (5 bases). Germline CDR1 reads LGHDT; CDR2 reads YNNKEL (reference sequence). The CDR3 extends over 15 amino acids. Deletions cut 4 bases from V and 2 bases from J, with 14 bases between. Here the CDR3 reads CASSLRTTDQETQYF. The CDR3 nucleotides are TGTGCCAGCAGCCTGAGGACAACCGATCAAGAGACCCAGTACTTC.

The chain has TRBV29-1 and TRBJ1-1, with D possibly TRBD1 on 5 matching bases. The length of the CDR3 is 13 residues. Germline V gene sequence: CDR1 SQVTM, CDR2 ANQGSEA. V was clipped by 4 bases and J by 6 bases, with 15 bases between them. The CDR3 region is CSVARPLTAEAFF. The CDR3, as DNA: TGCAGCGTTGCCCGCCCTTTGACAGCTGAAGCTTTCTTT.

This clonotype was observed a few times. The chain employs TRBV5-1 and TRBJ1-1; D is perhaps TRBD1 (5 bases). Trimming removed 4 bases from V and 2 bases from J, with 12 bases in between. CDR3 size: 14 residues. Germline CDR1 SGHRS, CDR2 YFSETQ. The CDR3 DNA sequence: TGCGCCAGCAGCAGGGGCGGGGGAAACACTGAAGCTTTCTTT. Translating gives CASSRGGGNTEAFF.

The sample holds many counts of this clonotype. CDR3 nucleotides: TGTGCCAGCCAGGACAGGGTTGGGGTGACCTACGAGCAGTACTTC. This gives the protein CASQDRVGVTYEQYF. This chain joins TRBV7-2 and TRBJ2-7; 8 nucleotides agree with TRBD1. CDR3 length: 15 amino acids. The V and J ends lost 8 bases and 2 bases, in that order; junction bases with no gene match: 11. Looked up from germline, CDR1 is SGHTA and CDR2 is FQGNSA.

A word on this clonotype: A single base separates this from a much larger clone, so it may be a read error. The conserved closing phenylalanine or tryptophan is absent in this CDR3, likely reflecting a read error. The chain is built from TRBV27 and TRBJ1-1, with D maybe TRBD1 (6 bases). V lost 5 bases and J lost 4, with 20 bases in between. CDR3 length: 16 residues. Germline CDR1 MNHEY, CDR2 SMNVEV (reference sequence). The DNA of the CDR3 is TGTGCCAGCAGTCCCAGGACAGCAAGGGCTGGCACTGAAGCTTTCTGT. It is translated as CASSPRTARAGTEAFC.

This sequence joins TRBV4-3 and TRBJ2-7, with D hard to call. There are 15 residues in the CDR3. Germline V gene data show CDR1 as LGHNA and CDR2 as YSLEER. Trimming pared 0 bases from V and 3 bases from J, leaving 12 bases between. CDR3 bases: TGCGCCAGCAGCCAAGATAGAAGGTCCTTCTACGAGCAGTACTTC. Translated, it gives CASSQDRRSFYEQYF.

The chain joins TRBV6-2 or TRBV6-3 to TRBJ2-7; 7 positions match TRBD1. Trimming cost V 6 bases and J 4 bases; bases outside gene matches: 9. The V gene's germline CDR1 is MNHEY and CDR2 SVGEGT. CDR3 length equals 14 residues. The CDR3 region is CASSPGTAGYEQYF. CDR3 bases: TGTGCCAGCAGCCCCGGGACAGCTGGATACGAGCAGTACTTC.

Ten or more counts support this clonotype. CDR3 protein: CASSKSGGEETQYF. The CDR3 region has the DNA TGTGCCAGCAGCAAGAGCGGGGGGGAGGAGACCCAGTACTTC. The chain carries TRBV7-3 and TRBJ2-5; 10 bases agree with TRBD2. V lost 5 bases to trimming and J lost 5 bases; unmatched junction nucleotides: 5. CDR1 and CDR2 (germline): SGHTA, FQGTGA. CDR3 length equals 14 residues. Together with reference TRBV7-3 and TRBJ2-5, the CDR3 gives the full variable domain: GAGVSQTPSNKVTEKGKYVELRCDPISGHTALYWYRQSLGQGPEFLIYFQGTGAADDSGLPNDRFFAVRPEGSVSTLKIQRTERGDSAVYLCASSKSGGEETQYFGPGTRLLVL.

Many counts were recorded for this clonotype. This chain's CDR3 is CASSESQGNTEAFF. The CDR3, as DNA: TGTGCCAGCAGTGAATCGCAGGGGAACACTGAAGCTTTCTTT. The V and J genes are TRBV25-1 and TRBJ1-1, with a tentative D call TRBD1 (5 bases). Between the trimmed V and J ends, which lost 1 base and 1 base, there was a span of 7 bases. The CDR3 covers 14 residues. Germline values: CDR1 MGHDK, CDR2 SYGVNS.

This clonotype occurred many times. J is TRBJ2-1 and V is TRBV10-3, with D perhaps matching TRBD1 (5 bases). Trimming removed 7 bases from V and 6 bases from J, with 13 bases in between. This CDR3 spans 13 amino acids. Germline loops: CDR1 ENHRY, CDR2 SYGVKD. The CDR3 here is CAINRPGSNEQFF. The CDR3, as DNA: TGTGCCATCAATCGACCAGGGTCCAATGAGCAGTTCTTC.

This clonotype was seen a handful of times. The chain is built from TRBV11-2 and TRBJ2-2, with 10 bases matching TRBD2. The CDR3 is 14 amino acids. CDR1 SGHAT and CDR2 FQNNGV come from the germline V gene. V was clipped by 10 bases and J by 1 base; unmatched bases: 3. In nucleotides, the CDR3 is TGTGCCACCAAGCGGGGGGGGAACACCGGGGAGCTGTTTTTT. This sequence encodes CATKRGGNTGELFF.

This clonotype came up a few times. This chain links TRBV9 with TRBJ2-5, with TRBD2 identical over 11 bases. The V segment lost 4 bases and the J segment 2 bases; nucleotides outside the gene matches: 7. The CDR3 totals 16 residues. CDR1 is SGDLS, CDR2 YYNGEE, per germline. The CDR3 reads CASSIGGLAGQETQYF. CDR3 nucleotide sequence: TGTGCCAGCAGCATAGGTGGACTAGCGGGTCAAGAGACCCAGTACTTC. The variable domain in full, with the rest retrieved from reference TRBV9 and TRBJ2-5, is DSGVTQTPKHLITATGQRVTLRCSPRSGDLSVYWYQQSLDQGLQFLIQYYNGEERAKGNILERFSAQQFPDLHSELNLSSLELGDSALYFCASSIGGLAGQETQYFGPGTRLLVL.

This clonotype was counted many times. The gene calls are TRBV7-8 and TRBJ2-2; D remains ambiguous. CDR1 is SGHVS, CDR2 FQNEAQ, per germline. This CDR3 is built from 14 residues. Trimming took 0 bases from V and 4 from J, leaving 6 bases between them. The CDR3 loop is CASSLAAGTGELFF. CDR3 DNA: TGTGCCAGCAGCTTAGCGGCAGGCACCGGGGAGCTGTTTTTT. Full variable domain (rest looked up from reference TRBV7-8 and TRBJ2-2): GAGVSQSPRYKVAKRGQDVALRCDPISGHVSLFWYQQALGQGPEFLTYFQNEAQLDKSGLPSDRFFAERPEGSVSTLKIQRTQQEDSAVYLCASSLAAGTGELFFGEGSRLTVL.